The text below deals with one T cell receptor (beta chain). What it binds is unknown. This sample is part of a study of cytomegalovirus exposure and HLA in healthy donors. The study's findings and limits: A later analysis reportedly found that, within productive TCRs, an Asian-associated ancestry cluster had fewer N-insertions than the mean observed across the approximately 600 donors. As was reported, the HLA-A and HLA-B alleles of most subjects were accurately predicted from TCR beta sequences.

It was with 60 Vbeta and 13 Jbeta primers that the PCR ran. The assay was immunoSEQ multiplex PCR, and TCRdb's table has in-frame clones only and misses some. The sample features 100,000 or so clones, with 0.55% to 0.6% in its top ten. This receptor was identified in a man in his fifties in good health and CMV-seronegative. The material sequenced was PBMCs.

CDR3 DNA sequence: TGTGCCAGCAGCTCTTCTAGAACTGAAGCTTTCTTT. Residues: CASSSSRTEAFF. This chain links TRBV7-2 with TRBJ1-1; D not resolved. Per germline, CDR1 SGHTA and CDR2 FQGNSA. V lost 4 bases, J lost 5 bases, and 8 bases lay in between. CDR3 length equals 12 residues.